Sequencing of this T cell receptor beta chain was carried out in a study of lymphopenia after photon versus proton radiotherapy. Details on this clone: What it binds is unknown.

V lost 0 bases to trimming and J lost 5 bases; unmatched junction nucleotides: 8. Germline CDR1 reads SGHNT; CDR2 reads YYREEE (reference sequence). This CDR3 has 16 residues. Libraries were prepared by immunoSEQ multiplex PCR; TCRdb keeps only in-frame clonotypes and omits some of them. The sample includes approximately 3,000 clones, around three quarters of them seen just once. Study-wide results and limits: Better survival with proton therapy was suggested as possible, not demonstrated. Larger post-nadir TCR diversity loss correlated inversely with survival in deceased patients. Post-nadir diversity loss with photons came from oligoclonal expansion, particularly CD8+ Temra cells. Relative stability marked proton patients; photon patients lost diversity and naive cells.

The J gene is TRBJ2-1, the V gene TRBV5-4; 7 bases line up with TRBD2. The TCR comes from a man older than 75 with esophageal cancer. The starting material was peripheral blood, obtained from a patient treated with proton-based radiotherapy. The CDR3 reads CASSLVGLAVHNEQFF. In DNA form, the CDR3 reads TGTGCCAGCAGCTTGGTCGGCCTAGCGGTTCACAATGAGCAGTTCTTC.